These 12 T cell receptor beta chains originate from one sample sequenced in a study of Ad26.COV2.S vaccination and SARS-CoV-2 variants. Using immunoSEQ multiplex PCR, the repertoire was profiled, and TCRdb retains in-frame clones only, with some absent. The data hold over 400,000 clones, with 80% to 95% observed a single time. Treatment specified: about 20 received Ad26.COV2.S at low or high dose, single or two shots; 5 received placebo; per-sample allocation not given. Vaccine and placebo recipients were sampled on day 63 after the first injection. The starting material was peripheral blood, obtained in a trial of Ad26.COV2.S vaccine versus placebo. These TCRs come from a person between 18 and 65 years old who received the Ad26.COV2.S COVID-19 vaccine or a placebo.

The CDR3 sequence is CASSLDSYNPDTQYF. DNA for the CDR3: TGTGCCAGCAGCTTAGATTCTTATAATCCAGATACGCAGTATTTT. The chain is built from TRBV11-1 and TRBJ2-3; D is unclear. Germline assignment: CDR1 SGHAT and CDR2 FQDESV (reference sequence). CDR3 length: 15 amino acids. V shed 1 base and J shed 4 bases, with 12 bases lying between them.

The rearrangement joins TRBV18 to TRBJ2-2; TRBD1 is a possible D gene (6 bases). Germline CDR1 reads KGHSH; CDR2 reads LQKENI. V was trimmed by 0 bases and J by 1 base, leaving 6 bases between them. This CDR3 spans 15 amino acids. CDR3 sequence (DNA): TGTGCCAGCTCACCACCGACAGGGAACACCGGGGAGCTGTTTTTT. Amino acids: CASSPPTGNTGELFF.

The chain is built from TRBV10-3 and TRBJ2-7, with TRBD1 matching over 8 bases. The CDR3 sequence is 15 residues long. V gave up 0 bases and J gave up 7 bases; unmatched junction bases: 8. CDR1 is ENHRY and CDR2 is SYGVKD in the germline V gene. CDR3 sequence: CAISESRTGQREQYF. The DNA for the CDR3 is TGTGCCATCAGTGAGTCGAGGACAGGGCAGCGGGAGCAGTACTTC.

The chain links TRBV23-1 to TRBJ1-2; 10 nucleotides agree with TRBD1. TRBV23-1 is annotated as an ORF whose role is uncertain. V lost 4 bases and J lost 4; bases outside the gene matches: 6. CDR3 size: 15 residues. The DNA of the CDR3 is TGCGCCAGCAGTCGCCCGACAGGGGGCAGCTATGGCTACACCTTC. Translating gives CASSRPTGGSYGYTF.

This chain uses TRBV27 with TRBJ1-5, with 8 bases lining up with TRBD1. Germline CDR1 reads MNHEY; CDR2 reads SMNVEV (reference sequence). This CDR3 has 15 residues. V lost 2 bases to trimming and J lost 6 bases; unmatched junction nucleotides: 6. The CDR3 DNA reads as TGTGCCAGCAGTTTAAACAGGGGGTTGGGTCAGCCCCAGCATTTT. It translates to CASSLNRGLGQPQHF.

The rearrangement joins TRBV28 to TRBJ2-5, with D maybe TRBD2 (6 bases). Trimming took 3 bases from V and 5 from J, leaving 13 bases between them. This CDR3 spans 14 amino acids. Per germline, CDR1 MDHEN and CDR2 SYDVKM. DNA of the CDR3: TGTGCCAGCAGTTTTCCCCCTGGGGGGGAGACCCAGTACTTC. Its translation: CASSFPPGGETQYF.

V is TRBV7-8 and J is TRBJ2-1; D is possibly TRBD1 (5 bases). Germline CDR1 and CDR2: SGHVS and FQNEAQ. The CDR3 covers 14 residues. V was pared by 3 bases and J by 5 bases, with 11 bases between. CDR3 loop: CASSFRGFDNEQFF. The CDR3 DNA is TGTGCCAGCAGCTTTAGGGGATTCGACAATGAGCAGTTCTTC.

The chain has TRBV7-2 and TRBJ2-1, with TRBD1 identical over 8 bases. CDR3 length: 17 residues. Unmatched junction bases numbered 12, after V lost 5 bases and J lost 3 bases. The germline V gene has CDR1 SGHTA and CDR2 FQGNSA. CDR3 coding DNA: TGTGCCAGCAGCCCCGGACAGGGAGTCTTAAACTACAATGAGCAGTTCTTC. It specifies CASSPGQGVLNYNEQFF.

The chain couples TRBV2 to TRBJ2-1; 7 bases fit TRBD2. Trimming at V came to 1 base and at J to 8 bases, leaving 8 bases not matched to a gene. The CDR3 spans 15 residues. Germline lookup yields CDR1 SNHLY and CDR2 FYNNEI. DNA of the CDR3: TGTGCCAGCAGTGAAGAAGGGCTGGGGGGGGATGAGCAGTTCTTC. This codes for CASSEEGLGGDEQFF.

The genes are TRBV11-2 and TRBJ2-2, with D possibly TRBD2 on 6 matching bases. The germline V and J ends were trimmed by 10 bases and 0 bases, with 15 bases remaining between them. Per the germline V gene, CDR1 is SGHAT and CDR2 is FQNNGV. CDR3 length: 15 amino acids. The CDR3 region is CATSGPYTNTGELFF. The CDR3 DNA follows: TGTGCCACAAGCGGGCCCTATACGAACACCGGGGAGCTGTTTTTT.

The chain has TRBV9 and TRBJ2-5; 9 bases agree with TRBD1. Germline values: CDR1 SGDLS, CDR2 YYNGEE. The J segment lost 1 base and the V segment lost 4 bases, leaving 5 bases of the junction unmatched. This CDR3 region has 15 residues. This chain's CDR3 is CASSTGGQGQETQYF. The CDR3 region has the DNA TGTGCCAGCAGCACTGGGGGACAGGGCCAAGAGACCCAGTACTTC.

V gene TRBV13 combines with J gene TRBJ2-5; 9 nucleotides align to TRBD1. The germline V gene has CDR1 PRHDT and CDR2 FYEKMQ (reference sequence). V shed 2 bases and J 3 bases; nucleotides not matched to a gene: 1. The CDR3 is made up of 14 amino acids. Written as DNA, the CDR3 is TGTGCCAGCAGCTTACGGGACAGGGAAGAGACCCAGTACTTC. The encoded protein is CASSLRDREETQYF.